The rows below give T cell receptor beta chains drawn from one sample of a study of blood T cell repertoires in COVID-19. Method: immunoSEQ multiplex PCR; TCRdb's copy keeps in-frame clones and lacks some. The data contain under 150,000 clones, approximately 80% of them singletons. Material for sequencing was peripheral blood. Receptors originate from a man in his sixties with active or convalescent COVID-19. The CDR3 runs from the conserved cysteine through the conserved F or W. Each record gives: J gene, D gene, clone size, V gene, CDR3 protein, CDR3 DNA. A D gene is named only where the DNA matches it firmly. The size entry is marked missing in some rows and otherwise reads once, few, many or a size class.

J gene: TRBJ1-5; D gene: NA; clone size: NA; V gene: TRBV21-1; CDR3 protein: CASSKRIPYRGYSNQPQHF; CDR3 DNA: TGTGCCAGCAGCAAACGCATTCCATACAGGGGTTATAGCAATCAGCCCCAGCATTTT
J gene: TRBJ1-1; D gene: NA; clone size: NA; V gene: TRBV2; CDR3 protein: CATVRGGGTEAFF; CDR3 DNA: TGTGCCACCGTACGAGGGGGGGGCACTGAAGCTTTCTTT
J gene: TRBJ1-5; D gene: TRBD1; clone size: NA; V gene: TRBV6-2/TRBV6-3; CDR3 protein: CASSRTGQGGFNQPQHF; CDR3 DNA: TGTGCCAGCAGCCGGACGGGACAGGGAGGGTTCAATCAGCCCCAGCATTTT
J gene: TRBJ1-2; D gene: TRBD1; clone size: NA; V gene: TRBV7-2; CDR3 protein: CASSLASQGARGYTF; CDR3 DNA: TGTGCCAGCAGCTTAGCATCACAGGGGGCGCGTGGCTACACCTTC
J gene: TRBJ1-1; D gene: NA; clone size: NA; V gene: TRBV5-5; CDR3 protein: CASSSQNTEAFF; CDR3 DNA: TGTGCCAGCAGCTCCCAAAACACTGAAGCTTTCTTT
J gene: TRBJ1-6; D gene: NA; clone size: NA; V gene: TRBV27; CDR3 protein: CASSFRDSPLHF; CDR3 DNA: TGTGCCAGCAGTTTCAGGGATTCACCCCTCCACTTT
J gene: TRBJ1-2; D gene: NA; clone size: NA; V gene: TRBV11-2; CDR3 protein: CASSLDWRSYGYTF; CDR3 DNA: TGTGCCAGCAGCTTAGATTGGCGGAGCTATGGCTACACCTTC
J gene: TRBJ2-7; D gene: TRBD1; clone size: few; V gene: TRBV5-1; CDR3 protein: CASSRTGWVDEQYF; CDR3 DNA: TGCGCCAGCAGCAGGACAGGGTGGGTGGACGAGCAGTACTTC
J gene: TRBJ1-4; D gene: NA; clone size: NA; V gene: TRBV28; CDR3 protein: CASSPPGRIRGPTNEKLFF; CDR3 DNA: TGTGCCAGCAGTCCCCCCGGGCGAATCAGGGGACCAACTAATGAAAAACTGTTTTTT
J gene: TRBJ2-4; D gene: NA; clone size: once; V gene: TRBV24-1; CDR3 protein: CATSDPKQGSNIQYF; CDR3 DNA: TGTGCCACCAGTGATCCAAAACAGGGCTCAAACATTCAGTACTTC
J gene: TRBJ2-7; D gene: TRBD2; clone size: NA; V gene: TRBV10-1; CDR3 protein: CASKRSGRKIEQYF; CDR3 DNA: TGCGCCAGCAAAAGGAGCGGGAGGAAAATCGAGCAGTACTTC
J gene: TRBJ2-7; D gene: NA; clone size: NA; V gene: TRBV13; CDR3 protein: CASSLGVGGYEQYF; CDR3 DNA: TGTGCCAGCAGCTTAGGGGTAGGAGGGTACGAGCAGTACTTC
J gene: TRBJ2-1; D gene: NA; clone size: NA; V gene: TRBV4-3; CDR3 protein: CASSQVARGSYNEQFF; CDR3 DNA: TGCGCCAGCAGCCAAGTTGCCAGGGGATCCTACAATGAGCAGTTCTTC
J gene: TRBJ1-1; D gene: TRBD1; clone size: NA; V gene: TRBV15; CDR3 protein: CATSRLRQGNTEAFF; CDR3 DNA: TGTGCCACCAGCAGGCTCAGACAGGGAAACACTGAAGCTTTCTTT
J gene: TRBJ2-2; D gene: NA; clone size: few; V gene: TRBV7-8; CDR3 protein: CASSLRGGYNGELFF; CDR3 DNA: TGTGCCAGCAGCTTAAGAGGGGGTTACAACGGGGAGCTGTTTTTT
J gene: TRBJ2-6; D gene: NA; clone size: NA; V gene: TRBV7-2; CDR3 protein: CASSSKEGGRGANVLTF; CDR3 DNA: TGTGCCAGCAGCTCTAAAGAGGGGGGGCGCGGGGCCAACGTCCTGACTTTC
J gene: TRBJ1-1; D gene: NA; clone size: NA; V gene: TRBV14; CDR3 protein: CASSRWTDSQAFF; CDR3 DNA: TGTGCCAGCAGCCGATGGACAGATAGTCAAGCTTTCTTT
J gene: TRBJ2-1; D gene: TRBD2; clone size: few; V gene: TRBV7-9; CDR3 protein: CASSPTSFEQFF; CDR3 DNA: TGTGCCAGCAGCCCGACTAGCTTTGAGCAGTTCTTC
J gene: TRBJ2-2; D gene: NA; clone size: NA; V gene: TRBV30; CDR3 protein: CAWRKAGLNTGELFF; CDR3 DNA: TGTGCCTGGAGGAAAGCAGGGCTTAACACCGGGGAGCTGTTTTTT
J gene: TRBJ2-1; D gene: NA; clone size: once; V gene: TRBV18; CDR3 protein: CASSLGRYSYNEQFF; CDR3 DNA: TGTGCCAGCTCCCTTGGGAGGTACTCCTACAATGAGCAGTTCTTC
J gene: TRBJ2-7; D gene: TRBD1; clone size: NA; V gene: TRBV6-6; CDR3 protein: CASSYSTSQGAPEQYF; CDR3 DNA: TGTGCCAGCAGTTACTCGACGTCTCAGGGGGCCCCCGAGCAGTACTTC
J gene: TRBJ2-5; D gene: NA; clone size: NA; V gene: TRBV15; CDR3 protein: CATSKGGERETQYF; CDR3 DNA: TGTGCCACCAGCAAAGGGGGAGAAAGGGAGACCCAGTACTTC
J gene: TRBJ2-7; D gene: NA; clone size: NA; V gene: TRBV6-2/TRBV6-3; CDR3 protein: CASSPLQGTHEQYF; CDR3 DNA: TGTGCCAGCAGTCCCCTCCAGGGCACCCACGAGCAGTACTTC
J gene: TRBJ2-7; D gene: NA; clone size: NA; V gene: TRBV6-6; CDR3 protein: CASSYSGDSLEQYF; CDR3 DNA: TGTGCCAGCAGTTACTCCGGGGATTCACTCGAGCAGTACTTC
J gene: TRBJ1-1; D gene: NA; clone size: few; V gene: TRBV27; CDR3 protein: CASSLRGNLPNTEAFF; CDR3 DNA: TGTGCCAGCAGTTTACGGGGGAACCTACCGAACACTGAAGCTTTCTTT
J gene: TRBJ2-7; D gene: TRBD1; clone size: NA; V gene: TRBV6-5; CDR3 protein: CASSYSGQPYEQYF; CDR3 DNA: TGTGCCAGCAGTTACTCGGGACAGCCCTACGAGCAGTACTTC
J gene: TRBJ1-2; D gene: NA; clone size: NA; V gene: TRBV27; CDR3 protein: CASSLIGANYGYTF; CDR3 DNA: TGTGCCAGCTCTCTAATCGGAGCTAACTATGGCTACACCTTC
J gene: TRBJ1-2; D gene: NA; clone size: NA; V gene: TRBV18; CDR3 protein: CASSPDRSSNYGYTF; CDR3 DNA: TGTGCCAGCTCCCCCGACAGAAGTTCTAACTATGGCTACACCTTC
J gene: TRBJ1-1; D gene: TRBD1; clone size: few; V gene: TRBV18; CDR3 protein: CASSRGTVNTEAFF; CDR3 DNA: TGTGCCAGCTCACGAGGGACAGTGAACACTGAAGCTTTCTTT
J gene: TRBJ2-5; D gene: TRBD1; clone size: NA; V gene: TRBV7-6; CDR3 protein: CASSPETGLGETQYF; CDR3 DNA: TGTGCCAGCAGCCCCGAGACAGGGCTAGGGGAGACCCAGTACTTC
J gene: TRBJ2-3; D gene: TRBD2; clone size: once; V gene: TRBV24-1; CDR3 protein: CATSEHRSGRGTDTQYF; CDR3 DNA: TGTGCCACCAGTGAGCACCGTAGCGGGAGGGGGACAGATACGCAGTATTTT
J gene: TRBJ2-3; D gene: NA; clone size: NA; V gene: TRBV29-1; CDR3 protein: CSFSIAVSTDTQYF; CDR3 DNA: TGCAGCTTTTCTATAGCGGTGAGCACAGATACGCAGTATTTT
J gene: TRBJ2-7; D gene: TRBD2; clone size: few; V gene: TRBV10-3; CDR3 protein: CATRGGVGREQYF; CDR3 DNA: TGTGCCACCCGGGGGGGGGTTGGTCGCGAGCAGTACTTC
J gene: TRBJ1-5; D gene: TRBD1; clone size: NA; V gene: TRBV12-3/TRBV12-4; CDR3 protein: CASSPGQGQPQHF; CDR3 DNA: TGTGCCAGCAGTCCCGGACAGGGTCAGCCCCAGCATTTT
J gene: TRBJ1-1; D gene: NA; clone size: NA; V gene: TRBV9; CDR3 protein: CASSVVRNTEAFF; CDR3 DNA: TGTGCCAGCAGCGTAGTGCGGAACACTGAAGCTTTCTTT
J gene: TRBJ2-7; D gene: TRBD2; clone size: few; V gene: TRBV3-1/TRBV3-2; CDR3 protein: CASSHGAREGLPTYEQYF; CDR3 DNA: TGTGCCAGCAGCCATGGGGCGCGGGAGGGCCTCCCGACCTACGAGCAGTACTTC
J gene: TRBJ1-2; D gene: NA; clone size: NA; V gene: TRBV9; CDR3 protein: CASSVAGGYYGYTF; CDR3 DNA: TGTGCCAGCAGCGTAGCTGGCGGTTACTATGGCTACACCTTC
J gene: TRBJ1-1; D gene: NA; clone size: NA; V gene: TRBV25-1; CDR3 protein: CASSGRLGTEAFF; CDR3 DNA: TGTGCCAGCAGTGGTAGACTGGGCACTGAAGCTTTCTTT
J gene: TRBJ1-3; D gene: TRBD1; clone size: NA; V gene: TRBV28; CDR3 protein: CASTTGTALSGNTIYF; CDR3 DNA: TGTGCCAGCACCACCGGGACAGCTCTCTCTGGAAACACCATATATTTT
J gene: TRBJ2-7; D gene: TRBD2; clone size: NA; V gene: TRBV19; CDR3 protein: CASSWVAGVLRDEQYF; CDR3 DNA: TGTGCCAGTAGTTGGGTAGCGGGAGTGTTAAGGGACGAGCAGTACTTC
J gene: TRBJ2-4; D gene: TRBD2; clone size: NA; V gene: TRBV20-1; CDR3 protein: CSASRFPGTSSKGGIQYF; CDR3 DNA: TGCAGTGCTAGTCGATTCCCCGGGACTAGCTCGAAGGGGGGCATTCAGTACTTC
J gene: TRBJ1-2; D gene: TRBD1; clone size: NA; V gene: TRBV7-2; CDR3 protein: CASRQPGQGAMGGYTF; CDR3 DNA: TGTGCCAGCAGGCAACCGGGACAGGGGGCGATGGGTGGCTACACCTTC
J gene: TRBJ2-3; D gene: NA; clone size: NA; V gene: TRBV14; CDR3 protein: CATTTGSTDTQYF; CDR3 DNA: TGTGCCACCACGACAGGCAGCACAGATACGCAGTATTTT
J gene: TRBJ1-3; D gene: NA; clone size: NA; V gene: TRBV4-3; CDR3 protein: CASSQSPQGSSGNTIYF; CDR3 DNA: TGCGCCAGCAGCCAATCTCCTCAGGGCAGCTCTGGAAACACCATATATTTT
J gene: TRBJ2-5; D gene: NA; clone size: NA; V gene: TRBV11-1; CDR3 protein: CASSVGAQETQYF; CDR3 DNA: TGTGCCAGCAGTGTAGGAGCTCAAGAGACCCAGTACTTC
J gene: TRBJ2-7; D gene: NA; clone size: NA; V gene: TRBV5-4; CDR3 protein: CASTLGGEMSYEQYF; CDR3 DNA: TGTGCCAGCACCCTAGGGGGGGAAATGTCCTACGAGCAGTACTTC
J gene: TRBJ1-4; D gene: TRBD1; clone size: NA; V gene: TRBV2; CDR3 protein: CASSEALGQGREKLFF; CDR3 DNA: TGTGCCAGCAGTGAAGCGCTGGGACAGGGGAGGGAAAAACTGTTTTTT
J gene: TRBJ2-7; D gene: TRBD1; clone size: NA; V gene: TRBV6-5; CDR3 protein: CASSLGQGPYEQYF; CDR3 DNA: TGTGCCAGCAGCTTGGGACAGGGGCCCTACGAGCAGTACTTC
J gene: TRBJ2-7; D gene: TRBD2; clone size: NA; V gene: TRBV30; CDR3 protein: CAWGTSGRGEQYF; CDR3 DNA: TGTGCCTGGGGGACTAGCGGGAGAGGGGAGCAGTACTTC
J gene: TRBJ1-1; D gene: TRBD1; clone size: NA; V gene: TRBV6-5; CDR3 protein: CASSYPTTGKAFF; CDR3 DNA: TGTGCCAGCAGTTACCCGACGACAGGGAAGGCTTTCTTT
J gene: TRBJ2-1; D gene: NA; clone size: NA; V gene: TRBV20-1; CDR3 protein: CSARGSREQFF; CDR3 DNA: TGCAGTGCTAGAGGGAGTCGAGAGCAGTTCTTC
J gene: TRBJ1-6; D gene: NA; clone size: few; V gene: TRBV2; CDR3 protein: CASSTTGNSPLHF; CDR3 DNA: TGTGCCAGCAGCACTACAGGGAATTCACCCCTCCACTTT
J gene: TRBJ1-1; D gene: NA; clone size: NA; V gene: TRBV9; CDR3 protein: CASSKRNTEAFF; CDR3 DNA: TGTGCCAGCAGCAAGAGAAACACTGAAGCTTTCTTT
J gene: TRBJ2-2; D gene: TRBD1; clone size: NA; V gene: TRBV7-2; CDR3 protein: CASSHDRGATGELFF; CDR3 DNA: TGTGCCAGCAGCCACGACAGGGGTGCCACCGGGGAGCTGTTTTTT